Following are 14 T cell receptor beta chains from one sample sequenced in a study of T cell changes during pregnancy in multiple sclerosis. Data came from immunoSEQ multiplex PCR; TCRdb stores just in-frame clones and leaves some out. The sample holds fewer than 40,000 clones; 85% to 95% are singletons and the top ten take around 0.41%. Source: CD4+ T cells from peripheral blood mononuclear cells, taken in the second trimester of pregnancy. The receptors stem from a female donor with multiple sclerosis, enrolled in a pregnancy study.

The rearrangement links TRBV6-5 to TRBJ1-2; D is possibly TRBD1 (6 bases). Trimming shortened V by 0 bases and J by 6 bases, and 17 bases separated the two germline ends. The CDR3 totals 16 residues. Germline V gene data show CDR1 as MNHEY and CDR2 as SVGAGI. The CDR3 region has the DNA TGTGCCAGCAGTTACTCTTCAGGGGCGATGGGGAATGGCTACACCTTC. This sequence encodes CASSYSSGAMGNGYTF.

The CDR3 reads CAWSVQGNTIYF. CDR3 bases: TGTGCCTGGAGTGTACAGGGAAACACCATATATTTT. The chain links TRBV30 to TRBJ1-3, with D hard to call. This CDR3 region has 12 residues. The V gene lost 0 bases and the J gene lost 4 bases, with 4 bases spanning the gap. The V gene's germline CDR1 is GTSNPN and CDR2 SVGIG (reference sequence).

The chain employs TRBV14 and TRBJ2-1; D might be TRBD2 (5 bases). The V end was cut by 2 bases, the J end by 10 bases, with 21 bases between. CDR3 length: 16 residues. Germline lookup yields CDR1 SGHDN and CDR2 FVKESK. This CDR3 is CASSQSNAVGIAEQFF. The CDR3 DNA reads TGTGCCAGCAGCCAATCCAACGCGGTCGGGATAGCCGAGCAGTTCTTC.

V usage is TRBV10-1 and J usage is TRBJ1-1; D may be TRBD1 (5 bases). Germline CDR1 WNHNN, CDR2 SYGVQD (reference sequence). CDR3 size: 13 residues. V was clipped by 5 bases and J by 10 bases, with 17 bases between them. In DNA, the CDR3 is TGCGCCAGCAGTACGGTAGGGGCACGTCGAGCTTTCTTT. Its protein is CASSTVGARRAFF.

V and J are TRBV28 and TRBJ1-1; tentatively, D is TRBD1 (5 bases). CDR1 and CDR2 (germline): MDHEN, SYDVKM. Trimming cost V 5 bases and J 1 base, with 17 bases left between them. The CDR3 length is 16 residues. CDR3 protein: CASSTGGSASNTEAFF. DNA for the CDR3: TGTGCCAGCAGTACCGGGGGTTCCGCTTCGAACACTGAAGCTTTCTTT.

The chain links TRBV27 to TRBJ1-1; 11 positions agree with TRBD1. CDR3 length equals 15 residues. The germline V gene has CDR1 MNHEY and CDR2 SMNVEV (reference sequence). J gave up 5 bases and V 2 bases, and 4 bases lay outside the gene matches. The CDR3: CASSLLGQGGTEAFF. DNA for the CDR3: TGTGCCAGCAGTTTACTGGGACAGGGGGGGACTGAAGCTTTCTTT.

The chain has TRBV19 and TRBJ2-3; tentatively, D is TRBD2 (6 bases). The V end was cut by 3 bases, the J end by 3 bases, with 19 bases between. Germline values: CDR1 LNHDA, CDR2 SQIVND (reference sequence). The CDR3 is made up of 17 amino acids. CDR3 coding DNA: TGTGCCAGTAGTATGCCACTAGCTACAATGGGGACAGATACGCAGTATTTT. Amino acids: CASSMPLATMGTDTQYF.

This sequence joins TRBV11-2 and TRBJ2-5; 8 nucleotides line up with TRBD1. The junction had 10 bases not matched to a gene; V was cut back by 2 bases and J by 2 bases. CDR1 SGHAT and CDR2 FQNNGV come from the germline V gene. This CDR3 is 17 amino acids long. The CDR3 DNA reads TGTGCCAGCAGCTTAAACGGGCAGGGGGCCGGGCAAGAGACCCAGTACTTC. Its translation: CASSLNGQGAGQETQYF. Together with reference TRBV11-2 and TRBJ2-5, the CDR3 gives the full variable domain: EAGVAQSPRYKIIEKRQSVAFWCNPISGHATLYWYQQILGQGPKLLIQFQNNGVVDDSQLPKDRFSAERLKGVDSTLKIQPAKLEDSAVYLCASSLNGQGAGQETQYFGPGTRLLVL.

The rearrangement links TRBV11-1 to TRBJ1-4; tentatively, D is TRBD1 (5 bases). V lost 5 bases and J 6 bases, leaving 16 bases between the germline ends. The CDR3 sequence is 15 residues long. Germline CDR1 SGHAT, CDR2 FQDESV (reference sequence). The CDR3 loop is CASSLRQGVDEKLFF. CDR3 coding DNA: TGTGCCAGCAGCCTCCGGCAGGGCGTCGATGAAAAACTGTTTTTT.

The chain carries TRBV5-6 and TRBJ2-5; TRBD2 agrees at 8 bases. V was pared by 4 bases and J by 5 bases, with 4 bases of the junction left unmatched. Germline V gene data show CDR1 as SGHDT and CDR2 as YYEEEE. CDR3 length: 13 residues. The CDR3 loop is CASSRGGLETQYF. The CDR3 DNA follows: TGTGCCAGCAGCCGGGGGGGATTGGAGACCCAGTACTTC.

The chain links TRBV9 to TRBJ2-1; D is possibly TRBD2 (6 bases). Germline V gives CDR1 SGDLS, CDR2 YYNGEE. V lost 0 bases, J lost 10 bases, and 11 bases lay in between. The CDR3 is 13 amino acids. The CDR3 coding sequence is TGTGCCAGCAGCGTAGGGGCGGGGCAAGAGCAGTTCTTC. Translating it yields CASSVGAGQEQFF.

The chain carries TRBV11-1 and TRBJ2-3; D not certain. The CDR3 spans 12 residues. Trimming took off 5 bases at V and 5 bases at J, with 8 bases between the two ends. Germline CDR1 and CDR2: SGHAT and FQDESV (reference sequence). CDR3: CASSVRGDTQYF. CDR3 coding DNA: TGTGCCAGCAGCGTCCGCGGAGATACGCAGTATTTT.

This clone was found once. The chain recombines TRBV29-1 with TRBJ1-4, with a possible D match to TRBD1 (5 bases). Trimming shortened V by 7 bases and J by 5 bases, and 17 bases separated the two germline ends. The length of the CDR3 is 14 residues. Germline loops: CDR1 SQVTM, CDR2 ANQGSEA. CDR3 region: CSANKTAFNEKLFF. The CDR3 nucleotides are TGCAGCGCTAACAAGACAGCGTTCAATGAAAAACTGTTTTTT.

V and J are TRBV27 and TRBJ2-1, with TRBD1 matching 12 bases. Trimming removed 7 bases from V and 10 bases from J; junction bases left unmatched: 11. The CDR3 loop spans 15 amino acids. Looked up from germline, CDR1 is MNHEY and CDR2 is SMNVEV (reference sequence). CDR3 protein: CASTPWGTGGKEQFF. The DNA of the CDR3 is TGTGCCAGCACCCCTTGGGGGACAGGGGGCAAAGAGCAGTTCTTC.